This T cell receptor beta chain originates from a study of T-cell reconstitution after alpha-beta-depleted transplantation in children. Whole-study findings and limits: TCRbeta diversity was high at day 60 in some patients (a result of surviving recipient T cells and thymic progenitors). T cells produced anew were the main source of T-cell counts and diversity one year after transplant. In patients about two months after transplant, alpha-beta T cells reportedly arose from several hundred expanded graft clones.

As it was prepared, the TCRbeta library received unique molecular identifiers. TCRdb redid the calling of the PCR reads with MiXCR, one entry per CDR3 protein. Among around 250,000 distinct CDR3 sequences listed, around 25% were seen once. In germline, CDR1 is SNHLY, CDR2 FYNNEI. This CDR3 has 15 amino acids. Germline trimming cut 6 bases from V and 0 bases from J; bases unmatched to any gene: 5. Remarks on this clonotype: As yet, its antigen is unknown.

The clonotype was recovered from a girl aged 2 to 10 with Fanconi anemia, due to receive a stem cell transplant. The sample consisted of PBMCs, taken before TCRalphabeta/CD19-depleted stem cell transplant. The chain recombines TRBV2 with TRBJ2-7; TRBD2 aligns across 10 bases. This chain's CDR3 is CASRKGLASSYEQYF. CDR3 bases: TGTGCCAGCAGGAAGGGACTAGCGAGCTCCTACGAGCAGTACTTC.